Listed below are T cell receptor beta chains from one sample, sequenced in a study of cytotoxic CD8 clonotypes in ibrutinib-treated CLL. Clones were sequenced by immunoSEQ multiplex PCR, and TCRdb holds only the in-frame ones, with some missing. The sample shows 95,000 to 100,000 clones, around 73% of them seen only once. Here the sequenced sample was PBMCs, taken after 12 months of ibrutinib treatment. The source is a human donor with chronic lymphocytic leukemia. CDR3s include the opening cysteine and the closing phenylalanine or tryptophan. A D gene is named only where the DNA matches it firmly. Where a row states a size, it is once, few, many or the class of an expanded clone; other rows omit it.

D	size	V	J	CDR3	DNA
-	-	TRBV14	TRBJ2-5	CASGAGPGTAQETQYF	TGTGCCAGCGGAGCCGGCCCCGGGACGGCCCAAGAGACCCAGTACTTC
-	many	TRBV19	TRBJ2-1	CASSIGQMNEQFF	TGTGCCAGTAGTATAGGCCAGATGAATGAGCAGTTCTTC
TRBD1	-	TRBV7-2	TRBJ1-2	CASSQQGSGYGYTF	TGTGCCAGCAGCCAACAGGGGAGTGGGTATGGCTACACCTTC
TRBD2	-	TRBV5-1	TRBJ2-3	CASSLLAGGLDTQYF	TGCGCCAGCAGCTTGTTAGCGGGGGGATTAGATACGCAGTATTTT
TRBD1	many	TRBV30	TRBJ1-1	CAWGQGNTEAFF	TGTGCCTGGGGACAGGGGAACACTGAAGCTTTCTTT
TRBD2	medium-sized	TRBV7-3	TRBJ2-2	CASTSGASTGELFF	TGTGCCAGTACTAGCGGGGCGTCTACCGGGGAGCTGTTTTTT
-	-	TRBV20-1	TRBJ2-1	CSAEDSPLQFF	TGCAGTGCTGAAGACAGCCCCCTACAGTTCTTC
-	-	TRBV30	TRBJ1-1	CAWSFPGLRTEAFF	TGTGCCTGGAGCTTCCCGGGCTTGAGGACTGAAGCTTTCTTT
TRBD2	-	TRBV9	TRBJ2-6	CASSDLAAGSGANVLTF	TGTGCCAGCAGCGATCTAGCAGCGGGATCTGGGGCCAACGTCCTGACTTTC
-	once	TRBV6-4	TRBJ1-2	CASSERGYGYTF	TGTGCCAGCAGTGAAAGAGGCTATGGCTACACCTTC
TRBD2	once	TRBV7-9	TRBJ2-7	CASSLAASGVGEQYF	TGTGCCAGCAGCTTAGCGGCTAGCGGGGTCGGCGAGCAGTACTTC
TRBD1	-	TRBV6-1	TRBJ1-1	CASSEGGTGIEAFF	TGTGCCAGCAGTGAAGGGGGGACAGGGATCGAAGCTTTCTTT
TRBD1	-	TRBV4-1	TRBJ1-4	CASSHPDRGLEKLFF	TGCGCCAGCAGCCACCCCGACAGGGGATTGGAAAAACTGTTTTTT
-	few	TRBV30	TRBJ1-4	CAWSVQYHRDGTNEKLFF	TGTGCCTGGAGTGTCCAATACCACAGGGACGGTACTAATGAAAAACTGTTTTTT
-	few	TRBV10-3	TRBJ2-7	CAISQEYEQYF	TGTGCCATCAGCCAGGAATACGAGCAGTACTTC
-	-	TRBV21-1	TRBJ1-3	CASSNEEPLPWVTGNTIYF	TGTGCCAGCAGTAATGAAGAGCCCCTGCCGTGGGTGACTGGAAACACCATATATTTT
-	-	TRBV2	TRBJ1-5	CATRQDSNQPQHF	TGTGCCACCAGACAGGATTCAAATCAGCCCCAGCATTTT
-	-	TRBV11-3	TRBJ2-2	CASSLFETGELFF	TGTGCCAGCAGCCTTTTCGAAACCGGGGAGCTGTTTTTT
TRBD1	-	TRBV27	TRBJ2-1	CASSLETGVGRVNEQFF	TGTGCCAGCAGTTTAGAAACAGGGGTGGGTAGAGTGAATGAGCAGTTCTTC
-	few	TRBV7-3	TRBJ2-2	CASSLFSGVGELFF	TGTGCCAGCAGCTTATTTTCAGGGGTTGGGGAGCTGTTTTTT
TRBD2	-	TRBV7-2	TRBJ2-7	CASKTSGGALEQYF	TGTGCCAGCAAAACTAGCGGGGGGGCCCTCGAGCAGTACTTC
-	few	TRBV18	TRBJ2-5	CASSATGQETQYF	TGTGCCAGCTCAGCCACAGGTCAAGAGACCCAGTACTTC
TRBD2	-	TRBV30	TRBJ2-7	CAYSGGPTYEQYF	TGTGCCTATAGCGGGGGGCCCACCTACGAGCAGTACTTC
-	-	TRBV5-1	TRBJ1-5	CASSPTGGLGQPQHF	TGCGCCAGCAGTCCAACCGGGGGGCTAGGGCAGCCCCAGCATTTT
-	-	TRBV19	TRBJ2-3	CASRAARTDTQYF	TGTGCCAGTAGGGCAGCTCGCACAGATACGCAGTATTTT
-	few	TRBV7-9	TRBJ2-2	CASSKDNFPANTGELFF	TGTGCCAGCAGTAAGGACAACTTTCCCGCGAACACCGGGGAGCTGTTTTTT
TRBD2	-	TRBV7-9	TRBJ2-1	CASSWQRGGPNEQFF	TGTGCCAGCAGCTGGCAGCGGGGGGGTCCCAATGAGCAGTTCTTC
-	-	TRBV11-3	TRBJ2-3	CASSLGDTQYF	TGTGCCAGCAGCCTGGGAGATACGCAGTATTTT
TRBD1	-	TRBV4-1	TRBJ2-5	CASSQGGQGAGETQYF	TGCGCCAGCAGCCAAGGGGGACAGGGGGCTGGTGAGACCCAGTACTTC
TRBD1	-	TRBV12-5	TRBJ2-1	CASGPGQGSYNEQFF	TGTGCTAGTGGCCCAGGACAGGGCTCCTACAATGAGCAGTTCTTC
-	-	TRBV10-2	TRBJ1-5	CASSEQGDQPQHF	TGCGCCAGCAGTGAGCAGGGCGATCAGCCCCAGCATTTT
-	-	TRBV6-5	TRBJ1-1	CASSYVTGSTEAFF	TGTGCCAGCAGTTACGTCACAGGGAGCACTGAAGCTTTCTTT
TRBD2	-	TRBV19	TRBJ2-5	CASSRTSGQETQYF	TGTGCCAGTAGTCGAACTAGCGGCCAAGAGACCCAGTACTTC
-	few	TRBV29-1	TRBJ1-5	CSVRAGGNQPQHF	TGCAGCGTTCGGGCGGGGGGGAATCAGCCCCAGCATTTT
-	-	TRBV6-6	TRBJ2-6	CASSYRDAGANVLTF	TGTGCCAGCAGTTACAGGGATGCAGGGGCCAACGTCCTGACTTTC
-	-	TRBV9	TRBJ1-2	CASSVGTEHYGYTF	TGTGCCAGCAGCGTAGGTACAGAGCACTATGGCTACACCTTC
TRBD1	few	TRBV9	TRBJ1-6	CASSVGPTGGSPLHF	TGTGCCAGCAGCGTCGGACCAACAGGGGGTTCACCCCTCCACTTT